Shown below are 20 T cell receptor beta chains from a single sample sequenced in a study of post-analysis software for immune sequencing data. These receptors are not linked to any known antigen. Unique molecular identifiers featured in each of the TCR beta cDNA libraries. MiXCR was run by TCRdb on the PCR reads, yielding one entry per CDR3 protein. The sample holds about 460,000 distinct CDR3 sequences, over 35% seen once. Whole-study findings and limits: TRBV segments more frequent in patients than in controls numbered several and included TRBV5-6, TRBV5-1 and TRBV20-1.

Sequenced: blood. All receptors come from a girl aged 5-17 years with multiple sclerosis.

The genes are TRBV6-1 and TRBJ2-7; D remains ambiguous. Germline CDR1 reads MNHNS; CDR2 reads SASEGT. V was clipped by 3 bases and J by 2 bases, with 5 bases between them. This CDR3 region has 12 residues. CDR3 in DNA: TGTGCCAGCAGTGACGCCGCCTACGAGCAGTACTTC. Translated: CASSDAAYEQYF.

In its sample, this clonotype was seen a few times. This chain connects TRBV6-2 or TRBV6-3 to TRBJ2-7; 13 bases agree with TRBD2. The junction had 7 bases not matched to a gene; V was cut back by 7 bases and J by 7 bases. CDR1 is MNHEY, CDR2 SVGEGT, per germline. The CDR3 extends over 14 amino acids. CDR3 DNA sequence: TGTGCCAGCAAGGGACTAGCGGGATGGAATGAGCAGTACTTC. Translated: CASKGLAGWNEQYF.

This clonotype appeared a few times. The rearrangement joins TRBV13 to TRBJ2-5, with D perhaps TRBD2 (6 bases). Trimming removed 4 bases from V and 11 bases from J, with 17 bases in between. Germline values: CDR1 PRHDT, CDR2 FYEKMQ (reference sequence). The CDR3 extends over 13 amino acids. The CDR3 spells CASSSRRDWEQYF. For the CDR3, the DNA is TGTGCCAGCAGCTCCAGACGGGACTGGGAGCAGTACTTC.

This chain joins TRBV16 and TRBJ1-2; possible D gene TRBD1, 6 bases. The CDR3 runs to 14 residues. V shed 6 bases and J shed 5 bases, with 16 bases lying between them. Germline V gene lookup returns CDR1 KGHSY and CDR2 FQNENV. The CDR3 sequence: CASSHPTGEYGYTF. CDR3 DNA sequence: TGTGCCAGCAGTCACCCGACAGGAGAATATGGCTACACCTTC.

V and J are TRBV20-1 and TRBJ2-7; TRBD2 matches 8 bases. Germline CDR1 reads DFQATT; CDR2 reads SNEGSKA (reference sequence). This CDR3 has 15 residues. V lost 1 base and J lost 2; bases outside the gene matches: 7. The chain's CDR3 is CSARGALAGAYEQYF. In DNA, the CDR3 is TGCAGTGCTAGAGGGGCCCTAGCGGGTGCCTACGAGCAGTACTTC.

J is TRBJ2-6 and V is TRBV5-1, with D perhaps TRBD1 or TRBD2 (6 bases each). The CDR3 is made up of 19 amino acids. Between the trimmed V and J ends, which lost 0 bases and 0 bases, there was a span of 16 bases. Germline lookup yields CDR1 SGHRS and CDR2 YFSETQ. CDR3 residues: CASSLAVGGLFSGANVLTF. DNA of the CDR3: TGCGCCAGCAGCTTGGCCGTGGGGGGCCTATTCTCTGGGGCCAACGTCCTGACTTTC. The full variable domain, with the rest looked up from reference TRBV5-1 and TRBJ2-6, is KAGVTQTPRYLIKTRGQQVTLSCSPISGHRSVSWYQQTPGQGLQFLFEYFSETQRNKGNFPGRFSGRQFSNSRSEMNVSTLELGDSALYLCASSLAVGGLFSGANVLTFGAGSRLTVL.

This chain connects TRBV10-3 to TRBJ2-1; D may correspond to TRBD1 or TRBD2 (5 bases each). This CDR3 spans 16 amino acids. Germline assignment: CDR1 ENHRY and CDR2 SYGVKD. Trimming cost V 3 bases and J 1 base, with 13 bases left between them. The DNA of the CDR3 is TGTGCCATCAGTGACCCGGGACGGGAATCCTACAATGAGCAGTTCTTC. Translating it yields CAISDPGRESYNEQFF.

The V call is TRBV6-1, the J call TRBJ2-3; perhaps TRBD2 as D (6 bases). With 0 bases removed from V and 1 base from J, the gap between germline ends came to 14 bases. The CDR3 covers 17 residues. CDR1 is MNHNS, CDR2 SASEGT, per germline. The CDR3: CASSEATSRRGTDTQYF. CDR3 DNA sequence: TGTGCCAGCAGTGAAGCCACTAGCCGGAGGGGCACAGATACGCAGTATTTT.

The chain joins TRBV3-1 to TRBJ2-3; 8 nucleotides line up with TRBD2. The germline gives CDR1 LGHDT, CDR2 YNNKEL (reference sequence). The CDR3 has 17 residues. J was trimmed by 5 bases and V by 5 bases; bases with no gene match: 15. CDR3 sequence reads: CASSFQPTSLAGDTQYF. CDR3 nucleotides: TGTGCCAGCAGCTTCCAGCCGACTAGCCTAGCGGGAGATACGCAGTATTTT.

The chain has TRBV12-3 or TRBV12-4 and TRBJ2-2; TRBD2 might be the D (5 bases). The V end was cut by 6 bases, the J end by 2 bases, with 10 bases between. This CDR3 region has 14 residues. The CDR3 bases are TGTGCCAGCAGATCGACTACTAACACCGGGGAGCTGTTTTTT. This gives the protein CASRSTTNTGELFF.

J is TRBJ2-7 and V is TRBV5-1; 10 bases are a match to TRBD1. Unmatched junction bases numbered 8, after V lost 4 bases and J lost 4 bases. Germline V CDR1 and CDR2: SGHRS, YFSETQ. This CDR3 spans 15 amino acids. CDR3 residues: CASSAGTGDMYEQYF. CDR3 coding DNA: TGCGCCAGCAGCGCGGGGACAGGGGATATGTACGAGCAGTACTTC. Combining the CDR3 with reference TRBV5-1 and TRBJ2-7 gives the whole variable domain KAGVTQTPRYLIKTRGQQVTLSCSPISGHRSVSWYQQTPGQGLQFLFEYFSETQRNKGNFPGRFSGRQFSNSRSEMNVSTLELGDSALYLCASSAGTGDMYEQYFGPGTRLTVT.

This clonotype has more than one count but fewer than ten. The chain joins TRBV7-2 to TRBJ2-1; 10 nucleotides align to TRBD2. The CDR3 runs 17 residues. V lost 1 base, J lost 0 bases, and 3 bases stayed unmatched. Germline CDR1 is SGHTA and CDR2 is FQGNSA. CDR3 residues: CASSLGASGSSYNEQFF. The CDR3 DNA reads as TGTGCCAGCAGCTTAGGGGCTAGCGGGAGCTCCTACAATGAGCAGTTCTTC.

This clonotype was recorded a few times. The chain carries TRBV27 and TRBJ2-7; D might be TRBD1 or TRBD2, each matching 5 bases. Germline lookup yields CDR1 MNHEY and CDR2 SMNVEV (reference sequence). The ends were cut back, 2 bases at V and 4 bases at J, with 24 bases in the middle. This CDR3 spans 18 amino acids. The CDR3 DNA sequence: TGTGCCAGCAGTTTACGTTTCGACGAGGGGCCCTCGAAGTACGAGCAGTACTTC. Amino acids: CASSLRFDEGPSKYEQYF.

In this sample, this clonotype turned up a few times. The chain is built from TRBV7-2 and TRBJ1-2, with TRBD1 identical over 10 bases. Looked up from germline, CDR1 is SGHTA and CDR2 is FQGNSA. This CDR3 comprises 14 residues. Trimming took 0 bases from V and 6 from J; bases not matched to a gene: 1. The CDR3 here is CASSLAGTGDGYTF. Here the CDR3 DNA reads TGTGCCAGCAGCTTAGCCGGGACAGGGGATGGCTACACCTTC.

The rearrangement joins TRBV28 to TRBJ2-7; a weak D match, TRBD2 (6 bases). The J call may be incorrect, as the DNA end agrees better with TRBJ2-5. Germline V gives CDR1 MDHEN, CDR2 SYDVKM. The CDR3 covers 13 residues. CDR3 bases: TGTGCCAGCAGCTCCGGGGGAAAAGAGACCCAGTACTTC. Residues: CASSSGGKETQYF.

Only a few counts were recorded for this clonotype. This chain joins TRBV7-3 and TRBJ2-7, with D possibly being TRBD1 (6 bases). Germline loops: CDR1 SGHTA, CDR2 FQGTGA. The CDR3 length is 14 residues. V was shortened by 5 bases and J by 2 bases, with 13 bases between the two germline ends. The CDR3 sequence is CASSPTGMTYEQYF. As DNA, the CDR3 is TGTGCCAGCAGCCCCACAGGGATGACCTACGAGCAGTACTTC.

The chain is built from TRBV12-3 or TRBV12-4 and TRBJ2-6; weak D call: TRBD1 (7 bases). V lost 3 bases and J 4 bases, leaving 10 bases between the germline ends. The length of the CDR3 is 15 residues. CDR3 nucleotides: TGTGCCAGCAGTTTCAGGGGGGTAGGGGCCAACGTCCTGACTTTC. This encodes CASSFRGVGANVLTF.

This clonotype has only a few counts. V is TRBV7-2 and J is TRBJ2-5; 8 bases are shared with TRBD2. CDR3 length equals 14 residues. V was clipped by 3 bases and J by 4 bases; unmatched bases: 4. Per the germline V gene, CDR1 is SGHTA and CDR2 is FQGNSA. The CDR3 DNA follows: TGTGCCAGCAGCTTGGATCTAGCGGGAGAGACCCAGTACTTC. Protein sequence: CASSLDLAGETQYF.

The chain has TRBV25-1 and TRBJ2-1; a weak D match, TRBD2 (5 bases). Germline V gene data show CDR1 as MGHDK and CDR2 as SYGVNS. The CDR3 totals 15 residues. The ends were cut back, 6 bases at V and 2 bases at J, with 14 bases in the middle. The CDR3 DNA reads TGTGCCAGCAGCCGGACTGTTGGAACCTACAATGAGCAGTTCTTC. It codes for CASSRTVGTYNEQFF.

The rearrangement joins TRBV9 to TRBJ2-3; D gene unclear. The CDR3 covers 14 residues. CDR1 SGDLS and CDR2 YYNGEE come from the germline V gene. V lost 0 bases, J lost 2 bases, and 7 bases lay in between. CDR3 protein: CASSVGNPTDTQYF. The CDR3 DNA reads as TGTGCCAGCAGCGTAGGTAACCCCACAGATACGCAGTATTTT.